These T cell receptor beta chains were read from a single sample in a study of T cell responses to AZD1222 COVID-19 vaccine. This table comes from immunoSEQ multiplex PCR, and its TCRdb copy is limited to in-frame clones, with some not included. The data contain 150,000 to 200,000 clones, approximately 90% of them singletons. The material sequenced was peripheral blood, taken on day 0 of AZD1222 vaccination. The receptors were sampled from an adult in good health. The CDR3 runs from the conserved cysteine through the conserved F or W. A D gene is named only where the DNA matches it firmly. Clone size is shown for a subset of rows, as once, few, many or a class of expanded clone.

V: TRBV4-1
D: NA
J: TRBJ1-4
size: few
DNA: TGCGCCAGCAGCGAAAGGGGAGAAAAACTGTTTTTT
CDR3: CASSERGEKLFF

V: TRBV7-8
D: TRBD1
J: TRBJ1-1
size: few
DNA: TGTGCCAGCAGCCCCTCGGGACAGACTGACAAAGCTTTCTTT
CDR3: CASSPSGQTDKAFF

V: TRBV29-1
D: NA
J: TRBJ2-5
size: NA
DNA: TGCAGCGTTGGGACTACGGAGACCCAGTACTTC
CDR3: CSVGTTETQYF

V: TRBV2
D: NA
J: TRBJ2-7
size: NA
DNA: TGTGCCAGCAGTGAGATGGGGCAAAACTACGAGCAGTACTTC
CDR3: CASSEMGQNYEQYF

V: TRBV7-9
D: NA
J: TRBJ1-4
size: NA
DNA: TGTGCCAGCAGCCAGCCTGGAACGAATGAAAAACTGTTTTTT
CDR3: CASSQPGTNEKLFF

V: TRBV27
D: TRBD2
J: TRBJ2-1
size: NA
DNA: TGTGCCAGCAGTTTATATCCTAGCGGGAGTCAGGATGAGCAGTTCTTC
CDR3: CASSLYPSGSQDEQFF

V: TRBV7-2
D: NA
J: TRBJ2-7
size: few
DNA: TGTGCCAGCAGCGGGGACGGTTACGAGCAGTACTTC
CDR3: CASSGDGYEQYF

V: TRBV2
D: NA
J: TRBJ1-2
size: NA
DNA: TGTGCCAGCAGTGACAGCGCAGGCTATGGCTACACCTTC
CDR3: CASSDSAGYGYTF

V: TRBV19
D: NA
J: TRBJ1-5
size: NA
DNA: TGTGCCAGTAGTCCGAGCCAAGGACAGCCACGCTATCAGCCCCAGCATTTT
CDR3: CASSPSQGQPRYQPQHF

V: TRBV18
D: NA
J: TRBJ1-2
size: NA
DNA: TGTGCCAGCTCACCGGGGCCCGCGGGCTATGGCTACACCTTC
CDR3: CASSPGPAGYGYTF

V: TRBV7-8
D: TRBD1
J: TRBJ1-5
size: NA
DNA: TGTGCCAGCAGGCCTAGTGCAGGGGGCAGCAATCAGCCCCAGCATTTT
CDR3: CASRPSAGGSNQPQHF

V: TRBV12-5
D: NA
J: TRBJ2-5
size: NA
DNA: TGTGCTAGTGGTTTGGGGGGAGAGACCCAGTACTTC
CDR3: CASGLGGETQYF

V: TRBV10-3
D: NA
J: TRBJ2-3
size: NA
DNA: TGTGCCATCAGTGTAGGTGGAGGGTCTAGCACAGATACGCAGTATTTT
CDR3: CAISVGGGSSTDTQYF

V: TRBV5-1
D: TRBD1
J: TRBJ1-1
size: NA
DNA: TGCGCCAGCAGCTTGGACAGGGGAGGTTACACTGAAGCTTTCTTT
CDR3: CASSLDRGGYTEAFF

V: TRBV28
D: NA
J: TRBJ1-2
size: few
DNA: TGTGCCAGCACTGAGGTACGCCCCTTCTATGGCTACACCTTC
CDR3: CASTEVRPFYGYTF

V: TRBV6-5
D: NA
J: TRBJ1-2
size: NA
DNA: TGTGCCAGCAGTACCGGGGACCCTGGGGGCTACACCTTC
CDR3: CASSTGDPGGYTF

V: TRBV28
D: TRBD1
J: TRBJ2-7
size: few
DNA: TGTGCCAGCAGGGAAACAGGGGAGCGCTTCGGTTTTGGCGAGCAGTACTTC
CDR3: CASRETGERFGFGEQYF

V: TRBV27
D: NA
J: TRBJ1-4
size: NA
DNA: TGTGCCAGCAGTTTAAGGGGGAACCGAGGAGAAAAACTGTTTTTT
CDR3: CASSLRGNRGEKLFF

V: TRBV12-5
D: NA
J: TRBJ2-7
size: NA
DNA: TGTGCTACTATGGACACGTACGAGCAGTACTTC
CDR3: CATMDTYEQYF

V: TRBV25-1
D: NA
J: TRBJ1-1
size: NA
DNA: TGTGCCAGCAGTGAGGGGTCGCCGCTCGTGGCTTTCTTT
CDR3: CASSEGSPLVAFF

V: TRBV7-2
D: NA
J: TRBJ2-3
size: NA
DNA: TGTGCCAGCAGCTTAGGATGGGACTGGGGGGCAGATACGCAGTATTTT
CDR3: CASSLGWDWGADTQYF

V: TRBV28
D: TRBD1
J: TRBJ1-3
size: NA
DNA: TGTGCCAGCAGGAGGCCGGGACAGGGCCTCTCTGGAAACACCATATATTTT
CDR3: CASRRPGQGLSGNTIYF

V: TRBV4-1
D: NA
J: TRBJ1-6
size: NA
DNA: TGCGCCAGCAGCCAAGACCCAGGGAGGAATTCACCCCTCCACTTT
CDR3: CASSQDPGRNSPLHF

V: TRBV27
D: NA
J: TRBJ2-7
size: NA
DNA: TGTGCCAGCAGTTTAAGCGGAGCTAGGCTCTCCTACGAGCAGTACTTC
CDR3: CASSLSGARLSYEQYF

V: TRBV9
D: NA
J: TRBJ1-2
size: NA
DNA: TGTGCCAGCAGCGTTACGGGGACCCTGGACTATGGCTACACCTTC
CDR3: CASSVTGTLDYGYTF

V: TRBV4-3
D: NA
J: TRBJ2-7
size: NA
DNA: TGCGCCAGCAGCCAAGATCGGGCAAGCCCCCTCGAGCAGTACTTC
CDR3: CASSQDRASPLEQYF

V: TRBV6-5
D: NA
J: TRBJ2-1
size: once
DNA: TGTGCCAGCAGTTACGGCACAGGGTACAATGAGCAGTTCTTC
CDR3: CASSYGTGYNEQFF

V: TRBV10-3
D: TRBD2
J: TRBJ2-5
size: NA
DNA: TGTGCCATCAGTGGGAGCGGGGGGGCCGCGAAGACCCAGTACTTC
CDR3: CAISGSGGAAKTQYF

V: TRBV6-6
D: NA
J: TRBJ1-4
size: NA
DNA: TGTGCCAGCAGTCGGGCAACTAATGAAAAACTGTTTTTT
CDR3: CASSRATNEKLFF

V: TRBV2
D: NA
J: TRBJ2-3
size: NA
DNA: TGTGCCAGTAGTGAGTACCCCACAGATACGCAGTATTTT
CDR3: CASSEYPTDTQYF

V: TRBV3-1/TRBV3-2
D: NA
J: TRBJ1-5
size: NA
DNA: TGTGCCAGCAGCCCCTCCGGGGCCAGCAATCAGCCCCAGCATTTT
CDR3: CASSPSGASNQPQHF

V: TRBV27
D: NA
J: TRBJ1-1
size: NA
DNA: TGTGCCAGCGTCGGCTTACGGGGAGCTGAAGCTTTCTTT
CDR3: CASVGLRGAEAFF

V: TRBV7-8
D: TRBD2
J: TRBJ2-7
size: NA
DNA: TGTGCCAGCAGCCCCAAAGGGCGGGAGGGCGAGCAGTACTTC
CDR3: CASSPKGREGEQYF

V: TRBV2
D: TRBD2
J: TRBJ2-2
size: NA
DNA: TGTGCCAGCACCCCGGGACTAGGGGGGTCCGGGGAGCTGTTTTTT
CDR3: CASTPGLGGSGELFF

V: TRBV4-1
D: NA
J: TRBJ1-2
size: once
DNA: TGCGCCAGCAGCCAAAAAAAAGCTAACTATGGCTACACCTTC
CDR3: CASSQKKANYGYTF

V: TRBV27
D: TRBD1
J: TRBJ1-4
size: NA
DNA: TGTGCCAATAAAAGAGGACAGGGAGATGAAAAACTGTTTTTT
CDR3: CANKRGQGDEKLFF

V: TRBV5-4
D: TRBD2
J: TRBJ2-5
size: NA
DNA: TGTGCCAGCGGGGACGGGGGGACCCAAGAGACCCAGTACTTC
CDR3: CASGDGGTQETQYF

V: TRBV6-5
D: NA
J: TRBJ1-1
size: NA
DNA: TGTGCCAGCAGTAAAAGCTGGGCGAACACTGAAGCTTTCTTT
CDR3: CASSKSWANTEAFF

V: TRBV7-2
D: TRBD1
J: TRBJ2-7
size: NA
DNA: TGTGCCAGCAGCCCCCATGGACAGGGGGCGGGGGAGCAGTACTTC
CDR3: CASSPHGQGAGEQYF

V: TRBV7-6
D: NA
J: TRBJ2-2
size: NA
DNA: TGTGCCAGCAGCTTTCCGGGACAGAACACCGGGGAGCTGTTTTTT
CDR3: CASSFPGQNTGELFF